What follows describes a single T cell receptor beta chain. This record belongs to a study of Ad26.COV2.S vaccination and SARS-CoV-2 variants. TCRdb keeps only in-frame clones here, not all; method: immunoSEQ multiplex PCR. The profile covers about 400,000 clones, with around 93% appearing a single time and under 2% taken by the ten largest. V gave up 1 base and J gave up 2 bases, with 8 bases separating them. Per germline, CDR1 MNHEY and CDR2 SVGAGI. This CDR3 is built from 14 residues. Treatment: 19 received Ad26.COV2.S at low or high dose, single or two shots; five or six received placebo; per-sample allocation not given. Collection of samples fell on day 63 after the first vaccine or placebo injection.

The receptor was derived from a person aged 18-65 years who received the Ad26.COV2.S COVID-19 vaccine or a placebo. The gene calls are TRBV6-5 and TRBJ2-5; D not resolved. Material: peripheral blood, obtained in a trial of Ad26.COV2.S vaccine versus placebo. The CDR3 DNA reads as TGTGCCAGCAGTTACTTGGGTAATCAAGAGACCCAGTACTTC. As protein: CASSYLGNQETQYF.